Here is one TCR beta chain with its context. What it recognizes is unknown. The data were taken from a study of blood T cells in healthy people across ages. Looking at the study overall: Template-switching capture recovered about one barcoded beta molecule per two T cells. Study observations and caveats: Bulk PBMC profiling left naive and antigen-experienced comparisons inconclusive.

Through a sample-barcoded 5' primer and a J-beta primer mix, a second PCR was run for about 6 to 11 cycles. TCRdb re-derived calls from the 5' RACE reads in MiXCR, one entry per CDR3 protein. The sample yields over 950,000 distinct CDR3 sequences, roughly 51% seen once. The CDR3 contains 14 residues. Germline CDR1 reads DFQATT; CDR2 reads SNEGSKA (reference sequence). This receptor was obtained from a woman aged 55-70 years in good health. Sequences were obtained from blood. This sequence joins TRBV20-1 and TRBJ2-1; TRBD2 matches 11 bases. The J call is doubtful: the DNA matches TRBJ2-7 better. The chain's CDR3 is CSAGPLAGAREQYF. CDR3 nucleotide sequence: TGCAGTGCTGGCCCACTAGCGGGAGCGCGCGAGCAGTACTTC.